Detailed here is one T cell receptor (beta chain). TCRdb's table, derived via immunoSEQ multiplex PCR, lists solely in-frame clones and lacks some. The table records fewer than 500,000 clones, roughly 79% of them present only once. This sample was taken from a study of shared clonotypes between healthy human individuals. The clonotype originates from a woman in her forties in good health. Some clones in this sample may be carry-over from other donors' samples. Sequenced: PBMCs.

Here the CDR3 reads CASRGLAGPQETQYF. CDR3 nucleotides: TGTGCCAGCAGAGGACTAGCGGGACCCCAAGAGACCCAGTACTTC. The rearrangement uses TRBV2 and TRBJ2-5; the match to TRBD2 covers 12 bases. The CDR3 consists of 15 residues. CDR1 and CDR2 from the germline V gene are SNHLY and FYNNEI. V lost 6 bases to trimming and J lost 1 base; unmatched junction nucleotides: 3.